This record looks at one T cell receptor beta chain sequence and its context. As yet, its antigen is unknown. This record belongs to a study of T cell responses to AZD1222 COVID-19 vaccine. Per germline, CDR1 KGHSY and CDR2 FQNENV. The CDR3 runs 15 residues. The trim removed 3 bases at V and 9 bases at J, leaving 11 bases unmatched. Overall study results and limits: Every sample of the repertoires postdated the peak T cell response. Spike-wide vaccine-associated CD4 TCRs dominated at 160-218 and 743-854. Females made up more of the donors, who were largely white British, and clonal diversity may have come out too low.

The table came from immunoSEQ multiplex PCR; TCRdb's copy has only in-frame clones and leaves some out. The data contain some 150,000 clones, about 90% of them singletons. The sample was peripheral blood, taken 28 days after the second AZD1222 dose. J is TRBJ2-1 and V is TRBV16, with TRBD1 matching over 7 bases. This receptor was obtained from an adult who received the AZD1222 COVID-19 vaccine. The CDR3 DNA sequence: TGTGCCAGCAGCCAGCCAGACAGGGCTAATGGTGAGCAGTTCTTC. Protein sequence: CASSQPDRANGEQFF.